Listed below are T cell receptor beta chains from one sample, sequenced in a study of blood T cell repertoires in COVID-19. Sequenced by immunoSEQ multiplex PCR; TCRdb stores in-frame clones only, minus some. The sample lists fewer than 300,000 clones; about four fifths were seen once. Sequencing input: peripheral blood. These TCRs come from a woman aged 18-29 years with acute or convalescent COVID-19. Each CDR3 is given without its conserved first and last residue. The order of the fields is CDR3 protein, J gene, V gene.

cdr3_aa: ASSQTTSGTDTQY
j_call: TRBJ2-3
v_call: TRBV4-2

cdr3_aa: ASSQDPGLVPRGSYNEQF
j_call: TRBJ2-1
v_call: TRBV3-1/TRBV3-2

cdr3_aa: ASSLVPGQENTEAF
j_call: TRBJ1-1
v_call: TRBV7-9

cdr3_aa: ATSARTARTEQY
j_call: TRBJ2-7
v_call: TRBV15

cdr3_aa: AWGLLPGQGASEVQY
j_call: TRBJ2-5
v_call: TRBV30

cdr3_aa: ASSYSGGDGYT
j_call: TRBJ1-2
v_call: TRBV6-6

cdr3_aa: ASIPQGAYTEAF
j_call: TRBJ1-1
v_call: TRBV28

cdr3_aa: ASSLSITGRSAF
j_call: TRBJ1-1
v_call: TRBV27

cdr3_aa: ASNPGGGGYT
j_call: TRBJ1-2
v_call: TRBV9

cdr3_aa: ASSFWDRGNEQY
j_call: TRBJ2-7
v_call: TRBV28

cdr3_aa: AISAGTGRYEQY
j_call: TRBJ2-7
v_call: TRBV10-3

cdr3_aa: ASQGWGLAGPRGEQY
j_call: TRBJ2-7
v_call: TRBV2

cdr3_aa: ASSFGGPVTEAF
j_call: TRBJ1-1
v_call: TRBV27

cdr3_aa: ASSLIGQGSTEAF
j_call: TRBJ1-1
v_call: TRBV7-9

cdr3_aa: ASSGRLAGGPGNEQF
j_call: TRBJ2-1
v_call: TRBV2

cdr3_aa: ASSVESRGYNEQF
j_call: TRBJ2-1
v_call: TRBV9

cdr3_aa: ASSQQGGGDEKLF
j_call: TRBJ1-4
v_call: TRBV4-2

cdr3_aa: ASSIGGASNQPQH
j_call: TRBJ1-5
v_call: TRBV19

cdr3_aa: ASSVSLAGVETQY
j_call: TRBJ2-5
v_call: TRBV10-2

cdr3_aa: ASSLVPSVLAGDYEQY
j_call: TRBJ2-7
v_call: TRBV11-2

cdr3_aa: ASTLGDGYT
j_call: TRBJ1-2
v_call: TRBV19

cdr3_aa: ASSEAWGGLIGEVQPQH
j_call: TRBJ1-5
v_call: TRBV6-1

cdr3_aa: ASSPGERGNQPQH
j_call: TRBJ1-5
v_call: TRBV5-1

cdr3_aa: ASTPGPREEPYEQY
j_call: TRBJ2-7
v_call: TRBV5-5

cdr3_aa: ASRLAGSYNEQF
j_call: TRBJ2-1
v_call: TRBV28

cdr3_aa: ATESEAAYSNQPQH
j_call: TRBJ1-5
v_call: TRBV10-3

cdr3_aa: ASSLLDTGLAGEQF
j_call: TRBJ2-1
v_call: TRBV5-1

cdr3_aa: ASSSDRGTEAF
j_call: TRBJ1-1
v_call: TRBV11-3

cdr3_aa: ASSGQGHGYGYT
j_call: TRBJ1-2
v_call: TRBV28

cdr3_aa: ASSQDGRGPGNTIY
j_call: TRBJ1-3
v_call: TRBV4-3

cdr3_aa: SVETDRSYEQY
j_call: TRBJ2-7
v_call: TRBV29-1

cdr3_aa: ASSRGGGDNEQF
j_call: TRBJ2-1
v_call: TRBV10-1

cdr3_aa: ASSSRTIFPAGNTIY
j_call: TRBJ1-3
v_call: TRBV5-8